This TCR beta chain was captured in a study of blood T cell repertoires in COVID-19. Study-wide context: T cells, B-cell-depleted T cells, or PBMCs provided the cDNA or gDNA that served as material.

This CDR3 contains 15 residues. Germline V CDR1 and CDR2: SGHRS, YFSETQ. The V and J ends lost 3 bases and 4 bases, in that order; junction bases with no gene match: 6. Participant-given clinical history determined each cohort assignment. A case of COVID-19 had been met by exposed participants within 2 weeks before study entry. Original handling: The assay estimated nucleated cells by amplifying reference gene primers. The protocol was immunoSEQ multiplex PCR, while the TCRdb copy is restricted to in-frame clones and leaves out a portion. V, J and clone size were drawn from that table, and D and trimming were deduced from the DNA. The sample consists of 200,000 to 300,000 clones, approximately 90% of them appearing once.

This clonotype was obtained from a man aged 45-65 years who had been exposed to COVID-19. The chain couples TRBV5-1 to TRBJ1-1, with 10 positions matching TRBD1. The source material was PBMCs or T cells enriched from blood (not recorded which). CDR3 bases: TGCGCCAGCAGCTCCATGGGACAGGGGAGCACTGAAGCTTTCTTT. It is translated as CASSSMGQGSTEAFF.